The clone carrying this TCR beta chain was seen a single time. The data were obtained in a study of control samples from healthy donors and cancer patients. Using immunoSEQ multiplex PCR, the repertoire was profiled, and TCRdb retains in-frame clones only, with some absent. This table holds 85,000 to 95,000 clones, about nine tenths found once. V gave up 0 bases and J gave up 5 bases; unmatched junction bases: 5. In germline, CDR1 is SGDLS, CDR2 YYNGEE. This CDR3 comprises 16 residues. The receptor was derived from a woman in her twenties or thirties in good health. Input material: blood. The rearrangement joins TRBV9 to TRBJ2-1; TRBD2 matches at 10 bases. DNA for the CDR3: TGTGCCAGCAGCGTAGTAGGCCTAGCGGGGGACAATGAGCAGTTCTTC. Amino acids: CASSVVGLAGDNEQFF.